The entry below gives a single T cell receptor beta chain sequence along with its context. This specimen belongs to a study of blood T cell repertoires in COVID-19. Background on the study: The study drew acute and convalescent COVID-19 samples from the United States, Italy and Spain. The analysed material was cDNA or gDNA that came from T cells, B-cell-depleted T cells, or PBMCs.

Looked up from germline, CDR1 is SGHVS and CDR2 is FQNEAQ. V lost 1 base to trimming and J lost 8 bases, with 3 bases between them. There are 11 residues in the CDR3. Source study methods: Scientists estimated how many nucleated cells there were by amplifying reference gene primers. TCRdb keeps only in-frame clones here, not all; method: immunoSEQ multiplex PCR. The DNA was the basis for D and trimming; V, J and clone size are from that table. This sample yields more than 90,000 clones, of which roughly 88% are seen a single time; 0.8% to 1% belongs to the top ten. The V call is TRBV7-8, the J call TRBJ2-1, with no clear D. What was sequenced was peripheral blood. The receptor's source is an older woman with acute or convalescent COVID-19. The CDR3 reads CASSLGDEQFF. The CDR3 DNA follows: TGTGCCAGCAGCTTAGGAGATGAGCAGTTCTTC.